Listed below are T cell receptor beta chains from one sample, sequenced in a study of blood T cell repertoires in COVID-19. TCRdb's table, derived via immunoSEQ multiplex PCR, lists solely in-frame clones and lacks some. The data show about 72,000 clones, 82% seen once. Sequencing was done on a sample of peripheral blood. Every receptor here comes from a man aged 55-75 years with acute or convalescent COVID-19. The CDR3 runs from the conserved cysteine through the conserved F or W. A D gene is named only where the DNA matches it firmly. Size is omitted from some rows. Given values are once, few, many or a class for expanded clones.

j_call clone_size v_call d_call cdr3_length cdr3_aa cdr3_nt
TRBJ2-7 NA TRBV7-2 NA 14 CASSLAGATYEQYF TGTGCCAGCAGCTTAGCGGGAGCCACCTACGAGCAGTACTTC
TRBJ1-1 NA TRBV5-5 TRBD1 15 CASSLKTGGSTEAFF TGTGCCAGCAGCTTAAAAACAGGGGGCAGTACTGAAGCTTTCTTT
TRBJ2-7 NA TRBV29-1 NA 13 CSVERVSVNEQYF TGCAGCGTTGAGAGGGTTTCGGTCAACGAGCAGTACTTC
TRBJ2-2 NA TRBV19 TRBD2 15 CASSPSGGAVGELFF TGTGCCAGTAGTCCTAGCGGGGGGGCGGTCGGGGAGCTGTTTTTT
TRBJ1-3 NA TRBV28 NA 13 CASSQHQGHTIYF TGTGCCAGCAGTCAGCACCAGGGCCACACCATATATTTT
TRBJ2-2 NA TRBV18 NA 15 CASSTGSAGSGELFF TGTGCCAGCTCTACAGGTTCGGCGGGGTCCGGGGAGCTGTTTTTT
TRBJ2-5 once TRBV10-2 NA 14 CASSEQGGRETQYF TGCGCCAGCAGTGAACAGGGAGGGCGAGAGACCCAGTACTTC
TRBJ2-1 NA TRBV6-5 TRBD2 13 CASSQLALNEQFF TGTGCCAGCAGTCAACTAGCGCTCAATGAGCAGTTCTTC
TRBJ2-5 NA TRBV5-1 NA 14 CASGILGGGETQYF TGCGCCAGCGGCATACTAGGAGGCGGGGAGACCCAGTACTTC
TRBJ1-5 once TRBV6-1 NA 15 CASSENNGGYQPQHF TGTGCCAGCAGTGAGAATAATGGGGGGTATCAGCCCCAGCATTTT